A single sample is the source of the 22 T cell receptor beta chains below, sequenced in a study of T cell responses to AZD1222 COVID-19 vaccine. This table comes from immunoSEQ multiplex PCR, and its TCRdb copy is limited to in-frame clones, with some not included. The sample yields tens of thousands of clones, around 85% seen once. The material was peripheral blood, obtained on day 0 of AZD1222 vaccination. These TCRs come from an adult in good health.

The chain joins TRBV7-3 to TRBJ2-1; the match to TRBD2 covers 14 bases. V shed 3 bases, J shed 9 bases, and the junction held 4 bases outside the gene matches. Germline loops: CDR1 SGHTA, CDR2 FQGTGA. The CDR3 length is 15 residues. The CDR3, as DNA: TGTGCCAGCAGCTTGGGACTAGCGGGAGAGGTTGAGCAGTTCTTC. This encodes CASSLGLAGEVEQFF. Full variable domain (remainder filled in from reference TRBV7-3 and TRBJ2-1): GAGVSQTPSNKVTEKGKYVELRCDPISGHTALYWYRQSLGQGPEFLIYFQGTGAADDSGLPNDRFFAVRPEGSVSTLKIQRTERGDSAVYLCASSLGLAGEVEQFFGPGTRLTVL.

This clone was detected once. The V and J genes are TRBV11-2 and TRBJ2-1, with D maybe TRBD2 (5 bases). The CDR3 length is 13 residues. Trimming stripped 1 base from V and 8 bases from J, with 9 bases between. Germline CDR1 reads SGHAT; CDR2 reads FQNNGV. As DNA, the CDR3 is TGTGCCAGCAGCTTAGTGGGAGTCCATGAGCAGTTCTTC. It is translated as CASSLVGVHEQFF.

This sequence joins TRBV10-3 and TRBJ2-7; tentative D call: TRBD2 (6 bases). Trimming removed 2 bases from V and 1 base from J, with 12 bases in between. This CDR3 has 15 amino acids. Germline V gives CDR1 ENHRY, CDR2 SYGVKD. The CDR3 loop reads CAISEGGARSYEQYF. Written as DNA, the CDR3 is TGTGCCATCAGTGAGGGCGGGGCCAGGTCCTACGAGCAGTACTTC.

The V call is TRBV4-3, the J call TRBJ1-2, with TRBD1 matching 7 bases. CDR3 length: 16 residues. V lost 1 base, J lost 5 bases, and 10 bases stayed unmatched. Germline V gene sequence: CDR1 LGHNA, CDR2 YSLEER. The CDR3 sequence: CASSQGTIGGAYGYTF. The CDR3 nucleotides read TGCGCCAGCAGCCAAGGAACAATAGGGGGCGCATATGGCTACACCTTC.

CDR3 loop: CASSQDGLPGDLYEQYF. CDR3 DNA: TGCGCCAGCAGCCAAGATGGACTACCGGGGGATTTATACGAGCAGTACTTC. The chain recombines TRBV4-1 with TRBJ2-7; tentatively, D is TRBD2 (6 bases). Germline loops: CDR1 MGHRA, CDR2 YSYEKL. V shed 0 bases and J shed 4 bases, with 19 bases lying between them. The CDR3 is 17 residues long.

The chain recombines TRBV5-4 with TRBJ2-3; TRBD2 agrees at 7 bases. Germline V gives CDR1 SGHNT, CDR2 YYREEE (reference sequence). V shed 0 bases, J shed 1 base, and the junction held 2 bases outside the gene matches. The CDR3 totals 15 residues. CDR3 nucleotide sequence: TGTGCCAGCAGCTTGGCTAGCGGAGGCACAGATACGCAGTATTTT. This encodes CASSLASGGTDTQYF.

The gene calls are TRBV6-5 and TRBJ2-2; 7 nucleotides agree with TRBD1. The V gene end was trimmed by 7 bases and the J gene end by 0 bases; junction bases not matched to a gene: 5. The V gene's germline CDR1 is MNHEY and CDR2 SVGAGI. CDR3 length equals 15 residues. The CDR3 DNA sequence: TGTGCCAGCAACCGGGACAGTGCGAACACCGGGGAGCTGTTTTTT. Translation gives CASNRDSANTGELFF.

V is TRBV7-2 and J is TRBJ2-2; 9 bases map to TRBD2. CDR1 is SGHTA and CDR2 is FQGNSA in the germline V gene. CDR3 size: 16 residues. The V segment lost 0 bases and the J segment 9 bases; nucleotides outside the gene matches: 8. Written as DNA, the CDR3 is TGTGCCAGCAGCTTAGCGTCAGCTAGCGGGAATCGGGAGCTGTTTTTT. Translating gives CASSLASASGNRELFF.

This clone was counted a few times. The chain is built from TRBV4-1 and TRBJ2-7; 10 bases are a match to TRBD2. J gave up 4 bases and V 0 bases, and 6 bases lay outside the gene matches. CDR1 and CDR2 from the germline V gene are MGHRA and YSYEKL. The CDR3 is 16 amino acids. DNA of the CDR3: TGCGCCAGCAGCCAAGATTCAGCTAGCGGGAGTTACGAGCAGTACTTC. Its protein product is CASSQDSASGSYEQYF.

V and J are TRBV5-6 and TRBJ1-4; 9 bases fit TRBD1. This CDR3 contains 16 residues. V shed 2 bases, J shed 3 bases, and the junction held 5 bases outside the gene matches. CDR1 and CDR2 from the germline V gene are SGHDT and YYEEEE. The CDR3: CASSFMDRGPNEKLFF. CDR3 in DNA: TGTGCCAGCAGCTTCATGGACAGGGGACCTAATGAAAAACTGTTTTTT.

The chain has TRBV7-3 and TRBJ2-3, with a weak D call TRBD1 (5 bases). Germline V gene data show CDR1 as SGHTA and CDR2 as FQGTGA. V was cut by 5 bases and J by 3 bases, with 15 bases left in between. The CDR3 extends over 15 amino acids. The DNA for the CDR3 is TGTGCCAGCAGCCCCCAAGGGGTAGGGACAGATACGCAGTATTTT. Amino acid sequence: CASSPQGVGTDTQYF. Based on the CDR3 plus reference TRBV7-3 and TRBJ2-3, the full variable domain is GAGVSQTPSNKVTEKGKYVELRCDPISGHTALYWYRQSLGQGPEFLIYFQGTGAADDSGLPNDRFFAVRPEGSVSTLKIQRTERGDSAVYLCASSPQGVGTDTQYFGPGTRLTVL.

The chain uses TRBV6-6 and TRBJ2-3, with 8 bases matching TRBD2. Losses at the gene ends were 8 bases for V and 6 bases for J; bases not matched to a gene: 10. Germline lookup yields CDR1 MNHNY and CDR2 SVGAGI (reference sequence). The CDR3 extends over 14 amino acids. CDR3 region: CASSNERGWDTQYF. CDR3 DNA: TGTGCCAGCTCTAACGAGCGGGGGTGGGATACGCAGTATTTT.

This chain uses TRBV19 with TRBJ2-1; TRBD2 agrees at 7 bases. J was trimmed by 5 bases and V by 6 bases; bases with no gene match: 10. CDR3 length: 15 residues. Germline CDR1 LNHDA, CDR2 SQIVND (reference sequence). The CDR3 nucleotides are TGTGCCAGTAGGGGGAGCAGCGGGAACGACAATGAGCAGTTCTTC. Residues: CASRGSSGNDNEQFF. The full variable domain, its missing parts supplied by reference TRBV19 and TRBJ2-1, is DGGITQSPKYLFRKEGQNVTLSCEQNLNHDAMYWYRQDPGQGLRLIYYSQIVNDFQKGDIAEGYSVSREKKESFPLTVTSAQKNPTAFYLCASRGSSGNDNEQFFGPGTRLTVL.

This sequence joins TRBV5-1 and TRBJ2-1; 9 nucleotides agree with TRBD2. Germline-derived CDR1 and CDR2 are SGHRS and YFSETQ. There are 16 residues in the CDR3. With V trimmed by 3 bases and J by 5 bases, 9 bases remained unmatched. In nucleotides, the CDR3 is TGCGCCAGCAGCTCCCTTAGCGGGAGACCAGACAATGAGCAGTTCTTC. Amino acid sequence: CASSSLSGRPDNEQFF.

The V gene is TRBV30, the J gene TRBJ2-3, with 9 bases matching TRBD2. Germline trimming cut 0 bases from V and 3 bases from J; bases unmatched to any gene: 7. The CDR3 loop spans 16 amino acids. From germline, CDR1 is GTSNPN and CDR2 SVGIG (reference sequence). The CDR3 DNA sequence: TGTGCCTGGAGTGTAAACTTAGCGGGAGTTACAGATACGCAGTATTTT. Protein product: CAWSVNLAGVTDTQYF.

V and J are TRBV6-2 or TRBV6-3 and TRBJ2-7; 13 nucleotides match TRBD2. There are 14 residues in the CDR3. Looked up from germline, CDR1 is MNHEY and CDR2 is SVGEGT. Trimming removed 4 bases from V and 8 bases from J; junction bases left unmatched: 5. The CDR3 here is CASSSGLAGAKQYF. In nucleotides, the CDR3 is TGTGCCAGCAGTTCCGGACTAGCGGGAGCGAAGCAGTACTTC.

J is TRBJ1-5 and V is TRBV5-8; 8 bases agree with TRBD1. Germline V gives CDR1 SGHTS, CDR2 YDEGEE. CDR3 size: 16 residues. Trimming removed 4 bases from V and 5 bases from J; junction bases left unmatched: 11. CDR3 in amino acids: CASSPLRGQGDQPQHF. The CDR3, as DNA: TGTGCCAGCAGCCCCCTACGCGGACAGGGAGATCAGCCCCAGCATTTT.

The CDR3 here is CASSSAQGVYEQYF. CDR3 in DNA: TGTGCCAGCAGCTCGGCGCAGGGAGTCTACGAGCAGTACTTC. V is TRBV7-9 and J is TRBJ2-7; D may match TRBD1 or TRBD2 (5 bases each). The V gene's germline CDR1 is SEHNR and CDR2 FQNEAQ (reference sequence). This CDR3 comprises 14 residues. Trimming left V 4 bases short and J 3 bases short, with 13 bases between.

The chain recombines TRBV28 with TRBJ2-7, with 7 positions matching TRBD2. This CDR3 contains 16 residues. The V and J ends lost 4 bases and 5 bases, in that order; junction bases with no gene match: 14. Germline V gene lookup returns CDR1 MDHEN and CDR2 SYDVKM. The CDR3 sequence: CASSSAEWGGDDEQYF. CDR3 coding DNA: TGTGCCAGCAGTTCCGCCGAATGGGGAGGGGACGACGAGCAGTACTTC. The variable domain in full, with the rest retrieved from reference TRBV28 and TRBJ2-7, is DVKVTQSSRYLVKRTGEKVFLECVQDMDHENMFWYRQDPGLGLRLIYFSYDVKMKEKGDIPEGYSVSREKKERFSLILESASTNQTSMYLCASSSAEWGGDDEQYFGPGTRLTVT.

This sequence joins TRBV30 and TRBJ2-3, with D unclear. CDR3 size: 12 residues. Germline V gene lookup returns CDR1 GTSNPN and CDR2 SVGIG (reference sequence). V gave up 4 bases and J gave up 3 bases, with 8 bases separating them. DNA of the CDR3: TGTGCCTGGACCAAGGAGACAGATACGCAGTATTTT. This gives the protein CAWTKETDTQYF.

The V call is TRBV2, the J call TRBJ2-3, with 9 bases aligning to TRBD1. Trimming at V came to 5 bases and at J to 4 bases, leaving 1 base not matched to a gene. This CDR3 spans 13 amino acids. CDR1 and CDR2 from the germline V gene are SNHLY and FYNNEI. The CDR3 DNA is TGTGCCAGCAGTACAGGGGGCGCAGATACGCAGTATTTT. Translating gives CASSTGGADTQYF.

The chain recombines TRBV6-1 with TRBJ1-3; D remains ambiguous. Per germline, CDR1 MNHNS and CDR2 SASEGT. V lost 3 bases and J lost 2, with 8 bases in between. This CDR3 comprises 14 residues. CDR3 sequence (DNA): TGTGCCAGCAGTGAGCAGGCTGCTGGAAACACCATATATTTT. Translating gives CASSEQAAGNTIYF.